Listed below are T cell receptor beta chains from one sample, sequenced in a study of T-cell reconstitution after alpha-beta-depleted transplantation in children. Each CDR3 protein is one row after TCRdb ran MiXCR on the PCR reads. The data hold 250,000 to 350,000 distinct CDR3 sequences, with over 8% observed a single time. The specimen comprised PBMCs from the stem cell graft donor, sampled from the stem cell graft. Receptors originate from a human donor who donated a stem cell graft to a child with SCID. Both conserved end residues are part of each CDR3. D genes are given only for firm matches. Some rows mark clone size as missing; the rest say once, few, many or name a class of expanded clone.

clone_size,j_call,v_call,d_call,cdr3_nt,cdr3_aa
few,TRBJ2-3,TRBV11-2,.,TGTGCCAGCAGCCCCCCATCCTTCGATACGCAGTATTTT,CASSPPSFDTQYF
.,TRBJ1-2,TRBV20-1,.,TGCAGTGCTAGAGATCAAGCAGGGAACTATGGCTACACCTTC,CSARDQAGNYGYTF
few,TRBJ2-5,TRBV20-1,.,TGCAGTGCCGAGGGAAGAGAGACCCAGTACTTC,CSAEGRETQYF
.,TRBJ2-7,TRBV19,.,TGTGCCAGTAAACGGGCGGCTACGGTTGGTGACTCCTACGAGCAGTACTTC,CASKRAATVGDSYEQYF
.,TRBJ2-5,TRBV6-5,TRBD2,TGTGCCAGCAGTTACTCAGCAGCGGGGGGACAAGAGACCCAGTACTTC,CASSYSAAGGQETQYF
many,TRBJ1-5,TRBV7-8,.,TGTGCCAGCCGAAAGGGAGGGGAACCTCAGCCCCAGCATTTT,CASRKGGEPQPQHF
.,TRBJ2-7,TRBV5-1,TRBD1,TGCGCCAGCAGCTCCCAGGGGGAAGTAAACGAGCAGTACTTC,CASSSQGEVNEQYF
.,TRBJ1-1,TRBV5-1,.,TGCGCCAGCAGCTTGGCCGTTCGGCCGCTTCGTGAAGCTTTCTTT,CASSLAVRPLREAFF
many,TRBJ2-1,TRBV7-7,.,TGTGCCAGCAGCTTAGACGTAGGGAATGAGCAGTTCTTC,CASSLDVGNEQFF
few,TRBJ2-7,TRBV20-1,.,TGCAGTGCTACGTGGGACGGGAGCCCCTACGAGCAGTACTTC,CSATWDGSPYEQYF
few,TRBJ2-1,TRBV5-1,.,TGCGCCAGCAGCTCTTCAAACAGGGCCCATGAGCAGTTCTTC,CASSSSNRAHEQFF
many,TRBJ2-3,TRBV28,.,TGTGCCAGCAGTCAGGGAGACCTCACAGATACGCAGTATTTT,CASSQGDLTDTQYF
few,TRBJ2-1,TRBV20-1,TRBD2,TGCAGTGCTAACAGACTAGCGGGGAGTTACAATGAGCAGTTCTTC,CSANRLAGSYNEQFF
.,TRBJ2-2,TRBV5-1,TRBD2,TGCGCCAGCAGCAAGAGCGGGAAGAACACCGGGGAGCTGTTTTTT,CASSKSGKNTGELFF
many,TRBJ2-5,TRBV6-1,TRBD2,TGTGCCAGCAGTGAAGCGATTAGCGGGGGCCCGTACCAAGAGACCCAGTACTTC,CASSEAISGGPYQETQYF
few,TRBJ2-1,TRBV20-1,TRBD1,TGCAGTGCTCTCCTACCCGGGACAGGGGGATACAATGAGCAGTTCTTC,CSALLPGTGGYNEQFF
few,TRBJ1-5,TRBV15,.,TGTGCCACCATGCCACGGGGGGCCGGCAATCAGCCCCAGCATTTT,CATMPRGAGNQPQHF
few,TRBJ1-1,TRBV10-2,.,TGCGCCAGCAGTGAGCCGGCGACTGAAGCTTTCTTT,CASSEPATEAFF
.,TRBJ2-3,TRBV5-6,.,TGTGCCAGCAGCAACCCCCCTCAGGCTACGCAGTATTTT,CASSNPPQATQYF
many,TRBJ2-4,TRBV6-1,TRBD2,TGTGCCAGCAGTGGGATTTGGGAGCGGGGGGCCAAAAACATTCAGTACTTC,CASSGIWERGAKNIQYF
.,TRBJ2-3,TRBV4-1,.,TGCGCCAGCAGCCAAATAGGTTCTAGCACAGATACGCAGTATTTT,CASSQIGSSTDTQYF
few,TRBJ2-7,TRBV5-1,TRBD2,TGCGCCAGCAGCTCCAGCGGGGGGAACTCCTACGAGCAGTACTTC,CASSSSGGNSYEQYF
.,TRBJ2-1,TRBV12-3/TRBV12-4,TRBD2,TGTGCCAGCAGTTTATCGCGGCCGGGACTAGTTTACAATGAGCAGTTCTTC,CASSLSRPGLVYNEQFF
.,TRBJ1-5,TRBV4-1,.,TGCGCCAGCAGCCCGGACGAGGGTAAGCCCCAGCATTTT,CASSPDEGKPQHF
many,TRBJ2-5,TRBV10-3,TRBD1,TGTGCCATCAGGACAGGGGGCGATGAGACCCAGTACTTC,CAIRTGGDETQYF
few,TRBJ1-1,TRBV18,.,TGTGCCAGCTCACAGGACTGGTTTTCGGCTTTCTTT,CASSQDWFSAFF
few,TRBJ2-1,TRBV11-2,.,TGTGCCAGCAGCCCGTTTAACGCTGGAGGGCCCGAAAATGAGCAGTTCTTC,CASSPFNAGGPENEQFF
.,TRBJ2-3,TRBV19,TRBD1,TGTGCCAGTAGTCAGGGGGTCCTAACAGATACGCAGTATTTT,CASSQGVLTDTQYF
few,TRBJ2-7,TRBV7-6,TRBD1,TGTGCCAGCAGCTCAAGTGGGGACAGTGAAAGCTCCTACGAGCAGTACTTC,CASSSSGDSESSYEQYF
few,TRBJ2-3,TRBV20-1,.,TGCAGTGCCCCCTTGGAAACTAGCACAGATACGCAGTATTTT,CSAPLETSTDTQYF
.,TRBJ2-5,TRBV14,.,TGTGCCAGCAGCCGACAGACCCAAGAGACCCAGTACTTC,CASSRQTQETQYF
.,TRBJ2-3,TRBV10-1,TRBD1,TGCGCCACCTCACGGGGGACAGGGGGAGATACGCAGTATTTT,CATSRGTGGDTQYF
few,TRBJ1-6,TRBV3-1,TRBD1,TGTGCCAGCAGCCAGGGACAGGGGTATAATTCACCCCTCCACTTT,CASSQGQGYNSPLHF
.,TRBJ2-7,TRBV5-1,TRBD1,TGCGCCAGCAGCTTGGACAGGGGGCCCTACGAGCAGTACTTC,CASSLDRGPYEQYF
.,TRBJ2-2,TRBV20-1,TRBD2,TGCAGTGCTAGAGATACAGCGGGGGCCGTCACCGGGGAGCTGTTTTTT,CSARDTAGAVTGELFF
many,TRBJ1-4,TRBV10-3,.,TGTGCCATCAGTGAGTCGCAACTAAGTGATGAAAAACTGTTTTTT,CAISESQLSDEKLFF
few,TRBJ2-5,TRBV10-2,.,TGCGCCAGCACCCAGGGTAAAGAGACCCAGTACTTC,CASTQGKETQYF
many,TRBJ1-4,TRBV6-1,.,TGTGCCAGCAGTGAATGGTACGCCTCGGAGCGAAGGGAAAAACTGTTTTTT,CASSEWYASERREKLFF
few,TRBJ2-4,TRBV7-2,TRBD1,TGTGCCAGCAGCTTCGCCCGACAGGGAGCCAAAAACATTCAGTACTTC,CASSFARQGAKNIQYF
few,TRBJ1-1,TRBV10-3,.,TGTGCCATCAGTGAGACCGTGGACGGGAACACTGAAGCTTTCTTT,CAISETVDGNTEAFF
few,TRBJ1-2,TRBV18,.,TGTGCCAGCTCACCACCAGTCTGGGACACTAACTATGGCTACACCTTC,CASSPPVWDTNYGYTF
.,TRBJ2-1,TRBV10-2,.,TGCGCCAGCAGTGTCGGGGGCCGGGGGGCTTCCTACAATGAGCAGTTCTTC,CASSVGGRGASYNEQFF
.,TRBJ1-5,TRBV9,.,TGTGCCAGCAGCGTAGACGCAGGGAATAGCAATCAGCCCCAGCATTTT,CASSVDAGNSNQPQHF
.,TRBJ1-2,TRBV20-1,TRBD1,TGCAGTGCACCGAGGACAGGCGATAACTATGGCTACACCTTC,CSAPRTGDNYGYTF
few,TRBJ2-1,TRBV24-1,.,TGTGCCATCAGAGTACTGGGTGAGCAGTTCTTC,CAIRVLGEQFF
few,TRBJ1-1,TRBV20-1,TRBD1,TGCAGTGCTAGTAGGGGACAGGGGTTCACTGAAGCTTTCTTT,CSASRGQGFTEAFF
many,TRBJ1-1,TRBV3-1,.,TGTGCCAGCAGCCAGGGGGGGTACGGTTTGGGGGCTGAAGCTTTCTTT,CASSQGGYGLGAEAFF
.,TRBJ1-2,TRBV2,.,TGTGCCAGCAGTGAAAGGGTTTGGGAGGACTATGGCTACACCTTC,CASSERVWEDYGYTF
few,TRBJ2-1,TRBV27,.,TGTGCCAGCAGTTTAAGGGGCGAGAATGAGCAGTTCTTC,CASSLRGENEQFF
.,TRBJ2-3,TRBV4-1,.,TGCGCCAGCAGCCAAGTCGTGACGACAGATACGCAGTATTTT,CASSQVVTTDTQYF
.,TRBJ1-4,TRBV2,TRBD1,TGTGCCAGCAGTCCGGGACAGGCTGCAACTAATGAAAAACTGTTTTTT,CASSPGQAATNEKLFF
many,TRBJ2-4,TRBV29-1,.,TGCAGCGTTGGGGAAGGCAAAAACATTCAGTACTTC,CSVGEGKNIQYF
many,TRBJ2-5,TRBV6-2/TRBV6-3,.,TGTGCCAGCATTCGTGACAGGTTCGAGACCCAGTACTTC,CASIRDRFETQYF
few,TRBJ2-1,TRBV2,.,TGTGCCAGCACCCGAAGGCGACTAGTTGGCGAGGGGTACAATGAGCAGTTCTTC,CASTRRRLVGEGYNEQFF